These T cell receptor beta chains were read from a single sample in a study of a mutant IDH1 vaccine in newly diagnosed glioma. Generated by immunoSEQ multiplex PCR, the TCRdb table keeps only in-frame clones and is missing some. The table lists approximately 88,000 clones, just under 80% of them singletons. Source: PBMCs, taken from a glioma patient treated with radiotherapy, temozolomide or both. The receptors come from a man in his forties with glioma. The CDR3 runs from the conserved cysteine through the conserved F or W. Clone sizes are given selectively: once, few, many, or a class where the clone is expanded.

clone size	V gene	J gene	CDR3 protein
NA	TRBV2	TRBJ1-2	CASTKGGVNYGYTF
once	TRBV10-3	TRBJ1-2	CAITLGQGARSYGYTF
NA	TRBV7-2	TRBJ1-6	CASSENRNSPLHF
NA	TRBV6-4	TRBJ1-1	CASSVEANTEAFF
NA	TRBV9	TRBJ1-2	CASSATGVGYGYTF
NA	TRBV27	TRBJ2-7	CASSSGQGHYEQYF
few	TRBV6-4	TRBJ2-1	CASSVERGSYNEQFF
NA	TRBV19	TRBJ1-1	CASSFDSYTEAFF
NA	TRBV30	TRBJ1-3	CAWKDWSGNTIYF
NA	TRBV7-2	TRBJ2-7	CASSLVASYEQYF
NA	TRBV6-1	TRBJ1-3	CATERGPAGNTIYF
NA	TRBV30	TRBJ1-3	CAGRRIISGNTIYF
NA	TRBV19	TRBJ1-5	CASSRGTGENQPQHF
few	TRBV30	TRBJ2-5	CAWSVRARVVTQYF
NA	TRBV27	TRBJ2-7	CASSLRGGAYEQYF
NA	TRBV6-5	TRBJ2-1	CASTKSPGGYNEQFF
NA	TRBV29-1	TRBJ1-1	CSVKTTNTEAFF
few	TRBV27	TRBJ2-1	CASSRSWSSYNEQFF
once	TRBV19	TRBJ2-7	CASSIGGQGIYEQYF
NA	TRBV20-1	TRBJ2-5	CTPGGIETQYF
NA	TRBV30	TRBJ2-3	CAWSATSGAADTQYF
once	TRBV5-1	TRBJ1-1	CASSYRGEVNTEAFF
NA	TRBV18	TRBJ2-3	CASQGQLNTDTQYF
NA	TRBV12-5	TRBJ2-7	CASALLDRLEQYF
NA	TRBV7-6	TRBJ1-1	CASSATVNTEAFF
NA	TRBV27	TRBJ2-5	CASSPKRELQTQYF
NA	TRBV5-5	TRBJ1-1	CASSVDRGEAFF
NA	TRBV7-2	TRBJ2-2	CASSLKGAGAGELFF
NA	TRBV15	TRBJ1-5	CATSGFGTLYSNQPQHF
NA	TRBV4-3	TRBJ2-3	CASSRQDRATDTQYF
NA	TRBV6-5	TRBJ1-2	CASSEGGPSLGYTF
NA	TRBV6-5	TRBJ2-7	CASSYSSGSLYEQYF
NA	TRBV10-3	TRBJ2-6	CAIRSQGPSGANVLTF
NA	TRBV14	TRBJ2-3	CASSPGGGDTQYF
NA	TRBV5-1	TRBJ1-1	CASSPDRGLTEAFF
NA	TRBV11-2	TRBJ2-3	CASSLRRNSGVLTTQYF
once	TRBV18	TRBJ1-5	CASSPARGLGNQPQHF
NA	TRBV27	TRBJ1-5	CASSPFSAGGNQPQHF
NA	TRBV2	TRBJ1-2	CASSGNRGLANYGYTF
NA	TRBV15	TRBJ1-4	CATSPRQGRNEKLFF
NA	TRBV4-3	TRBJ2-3	CASSRNLGGTRTTDTQYF
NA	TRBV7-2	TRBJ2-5	CASNRREQETQYF
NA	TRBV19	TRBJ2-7	CASRGDRVHEQYF
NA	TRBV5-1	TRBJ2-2	CASSLAQGGLNTGELFF
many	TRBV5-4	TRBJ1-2	CASSLDRGSYGYTF
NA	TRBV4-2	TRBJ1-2	CASSQDGGLRDYGYTF
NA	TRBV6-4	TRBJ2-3	CASRRGGTDTQYF
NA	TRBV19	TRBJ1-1	CASSLPGQRNTEAFF